What follows are 4 T cell receptor beta chains derived from one specimen sequenced in a study of blood T cell repertoires in COVID-19. Profiling relied on immunoSEQ multiplex PCR, and the TCRdb table lists in-frame clones only, not all of them. Altogether roughly 93,000 clones are present, approximately 87% being singletons, with the ten largest covering 1.1%. Sequenced sample: peripheral blood. These receptors were taken from a human donor in a cohort sampled during active COVID-19.

V and J are TRBV28 and TRBJ1-5; 11 bases match TRBD1. CDR1 MDHEN and CDR2 SYDVKM come from the germline V gene. V lost 3 bases and J lost 1; bases outside the gene matches: 5. The CDR3 covers 17 residues. This CDR3 reads CASSFSWTGGSNQPQHF. For the CDR3, the DNA is TGTGCCAGCAGTTTCTCTTGGACAGGGGGCAGCAATCAGCCCCAGCATTTT.

J is TRBJ1-3 and V is TRBV18; 9 bases match TRBD1. CDR3 length: 17 amino acids. V dropped 7 bases and J dropped 3; count of bases not matched to a gene: 13. Looked up from germline, CDR1 is KGHSH and CDR2 is LQKENI. The CDR3 DNA sequence: TGTGCCAGCTTCTCCTTCCGGACAGGGGCAGGTGGAAACACCATATATTTT. This encodes CASFSFRTGAGGNTIYF.

The CDR3 DNA sequence: TGTGCCAGCGGGGGGGGTAGGACTGAAGCTTTCTTT. It encodes CASGGGRTEAFF. The V call is TRBV27, the J call TRBJ1-1; perhaps TRBD1 as D (5 bases). CDR3 length: 12 amino acids. Germline loops: CDR1 MNHEY, CDR2 SMNVEV (reference sequence). The ends were cut back, 8 bases at V and 5 bases at J, with 12 bases in the middle.

The V call is TRBV28, the J call TRBJ2-7, with TRBD2 as a possible D gene (6 bases). Germline V gene data show CDR1 as MDHEN and CDR2 as SYDVKM. There are 15 residues in the CDR3. The V end lost 5 bases, the J end lost 2 bases, and 16 bases lay between the germline ends. The CDR3: CASSLYSGGTYEQYF. The CDR3 bases are TGTGCCAGCAGTCTCTATAGCGGAGGGACCTACGAGCAGTACTTC.